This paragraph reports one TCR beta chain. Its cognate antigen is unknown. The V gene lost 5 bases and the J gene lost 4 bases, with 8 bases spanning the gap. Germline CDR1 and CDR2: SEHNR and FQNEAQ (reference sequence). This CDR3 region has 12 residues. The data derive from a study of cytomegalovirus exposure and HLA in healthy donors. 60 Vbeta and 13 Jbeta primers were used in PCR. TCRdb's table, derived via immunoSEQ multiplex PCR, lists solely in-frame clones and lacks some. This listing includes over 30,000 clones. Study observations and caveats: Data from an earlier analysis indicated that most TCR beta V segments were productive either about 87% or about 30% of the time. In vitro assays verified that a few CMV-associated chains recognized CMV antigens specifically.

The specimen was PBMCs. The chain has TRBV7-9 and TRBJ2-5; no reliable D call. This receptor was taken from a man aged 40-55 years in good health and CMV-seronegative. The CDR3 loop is CASSPTAETQYF. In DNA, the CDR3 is TGTGCCAGCAGCCCAACTGCAGAGACCCAGTACTTC.